The 5 T cell receptor beta chains presented below share a single source sample, sequenced in a study of cytomegalovirus exposure and HLA in healthy donors. This PCR relied on a set of 60 Vbeta primers and 13 Jbeta primers. Using immunoSEQ multiplex PCR, the repertoire was profiled, and TCRdb retains in-frame clones only, with some absent. The sample carries under 200,000 clones, more than 70% recorded once. The sample consisted of PBMCs. Receptor source: a middle-aged woman in good health and CMV-seropositive.

The V call is TRBV28, the J call TRBJ1-2; D remains ambiguous. CDR1 is MDHEN and CDR2 is SYDVKM in the germline V gene. Trimming shortened V by 7 bases and J by 2 bases, and 11 bases separated the two germline ends. The CDR3 totals 13 residues. The CDR3 loop is CASNVGGNYGYTF. CDR3 DNA: TGTGCCAGCAACGTGGGAGGGAACTATGGCTACACCTTC.

The chain employs TRBV10-1 and TRBJ2-2; TRBD1 is a possible D gene (5 bases). In germline, CDR1 is WNHNN, CDR2 SYGVQD (reference sequence). The CDR3 length is 13 residues. V was cut by 2 bases and J by 4 bases, with 5 bases left in between. CDR3 nucleotide sequence: TGCGCCAGCAGTGAGCAGGGCACCGGGGAGCTGTTTTTT. Translation: CASSEQGTGELFF.

The sample holds one count of this clone. The CDR3 here is CAISAGGTSGSVSYEQYF. For the CDR3, the DNA is TGTGCCATCAGTGCAGGTGGGACTAGCGGGAGTGTCTCCTACGAGCAGTACTTC. This sequence joins TRBV10-3 and TRBJ2-7; 14 nucleotides line up with TRBD2. J lost 0 bases, V lost 4 bases, and 8 bases had no gene match. The CDR3 runs to 18 residues. The germline gives CDR1 ENHRY, CDR2 SYGVKD.

The genes are TRBV7-8 and TRBJ2-2; TRBD1 matches at 9 bases. Germline CDR1 and CDR2: SGHVS and FQNEAQ. V lost 5 bases, J lost 3 bases, and 4 bases stayed unmatched. The CDR3 is made up of 15 amino acids. CDR3 loop: CASSGWTGDTGELFF. CDR3 in DNA: TGTGCCAGCAGCGGGTGGACAGGGGACACCGGGGAGCTGTTTTTT.

The chain is built from TRBV6-5 and TRBJ2-5, with D hard to call. The tail of the sequence fits TRBJ2-7 better, so the J call may be wrong. The germline CDR1 and CDR2 sequences are MNHEY and SVGAGI. The CDR3 runs 15 residues. The CDR3 DNA reads TGTGCCAGCAGTTACTCGCCAGTGACAACCTACGAGCAGTACTTC. Its translation is CASSYSPVTTYEQYF.